These 10 T cell receptor beta chains share one sample of origin, sequenced in a study of blood T cell repertoires in COVID-19 (dated by TCRdb to the early 2020s). Libraries were made using the immunoSEQ multiplex PCR assay. Not all clones reach the TCRdb copy of this immuneACCESS table, which keeps in-frame sequences only. Checked studies attribute under half of the gap to unresolved V genes and leave the rest unexplained. In all, the sample holds around 230,000 clones, and approximately 80% of those were seen once. The top ten constitute about 2.1% of the sample. The specimen sequenced was peripheral blood. The origin of the receptors is a man between 35 and 55 years old who had recovered from COVID-19.

The V gene is TRBV29-1, the J gene TRBJ2-3; perhaps TRBD2 as D (5 bases). Trimming pared 4 bases from V and 4 bases from J, leaving 12 bases between. Germline V CDR1 and CDR2: SQVTM, ANQGSEA. The CDR3 has 13 amino acids. The chain's CDR3 is CSVAPDSSDTQYF. The CDR3, as DNA: TGCAGCGTTGCCCCGGACTCCTCAGATACGCAGTATTTT.

The genes are TRBV3-1 (or the pseudogene TRBV3-2) and TRBJ1-1; TRBD1 matches 7 bases. V trimming: 4 bases; J trimming: 1 base; junction bases outside the gene matches: 9. The germline V gene encodes CDR1 LGHDT and CDR2 YNNKEL (reference sequence). The CDR3 extends over 16 amino acids. The CDR3 loop reads CASSPIQGTTNTEAFF. In DNA form, the CDR3 reads TGTGCCAGCAGCCCAATACAGGGGACCACGAACACTGAAGCTTTCTTT.

This sequence joins TRBV9 and TRBJ2-3, with 8 positions matching TRBD2. Germline V CDR1 and CDR2: SGDLS, YYNGEE. The CDR3 covers 15 residues. Trimming at V came to 5 bases and at J to 4 bases, leaving 9 bases not matched to a gene. CDR3 nucleotide sequence: TGTGCCAGCAGTCCCTTAGCGGGGAGATCAGATACGCAGTATTTT. It encodes CASSPLAGRSDTQYF.

V and J are TRBV5-1 and TRBJ2-3, with D unclear. V was trimmed by 0 bases and J by 3 bases, leaving 8 bases between them. This CDR3 has 14 residues. Germline V gene data show CDR1 as SGHRS and CDR2 as YFSETQ. CDR3 in amino acids: CASSLAVETDTQYF. CDR3 in DNA: TGCGCCAGCAGCTTGGCCGTCGAGACAGATACGCAGTATTTT.

The rearrangement joins TRBV3-1 (or the pseudogene TRBV3-2) to TRBJ2-3; the D gene is possibly TRBD2 (5 bases). V was pared by 1 base and J by 3 bases, with 11 bases between. Germline V gives CDR1 LGHDT, CDR2 YNNKEL (reference sequence). The CDR3 runs to 15 residues. The DNA for the CDR3 is TGTGCCAGCAGCCAAGGTGGGAGTGGGACAGATACGCAGTATTTT. As protein: CASSQGGSGTDTQYF.

The chain joins TRBV6-5 to TRBJ2-3, with D possibly matching TRBD2 (7 bases). V gave up 0 bases and J gave up 4 bases, with 14 bases separating them. CDR3 length: 16 residues. CDR1 and CDR2 (germline): MNHEY, SVGAGI. The CDR3 sequence is CASSYSGGGVADTQYF. In nucleotides, the CDR3 is TGTGCCAGCAGTTACTCAGGGGGAGGGGTGGCAGATACGCAGTATTTT.

This chain connects TRBV2 to TRBJ2-3; 8 bases match TRBD2. The CDR3 is 16 residues long. Looked up from germline, CDR1 is SNHLY and CDR2 is FYNNEI. The V and J ends lost 6 bases and 0 bases, in that order; junction bases with no gene match: 8. The CDR3 nucleotides read TGTGCCAGCAGGGTAGATAGCGGGGCTAGCACAGATACGCAGTATTTT. Its translation is CASRVDSGASTDTQYF.

V and J are TRBV14 and TRBJ2-1; D not resolved. V lost 4 bases and J 8 bases, leaving 12 bases between the germline ends. This CDR3 comprises 13 residues. CDR1 and CDR2 from the germline V gene are SGHDN and FVKESK. The CDR3 sequence is CASSPLGSDEQFF. In nucleotides, the CDR3 is TGTGCCAGCAGCCCCCTAGGAAGCGATGAGCAGTTCTTC.

This clone was recorded a few times. This chain uses TRBV5-1 with TRBJ1-1; 7 bases map to TRBD1. The CDR3 extends over 14 amino acids. From germline, CDR1 is SGHRS and CDR2 YFSETQ. J lost 1 base, V lost 2 bases, and 2 bases had no gene match. The CDR3 DNA reads TGCGCCAGCAGCTTCCACAGGGGGAACACTGAAGCTTTCTTT. It encodes CASSFHRGNTEAFF. The variable domain in full, completed from reference TRBV5-1 and TRBJ1-1, reads KAGVTQTPRYLIKTRGQQVTLSCSPISGHRSVSWYQQTPGQGLQFLFEYFSETQRNKGNFPGRFSGRQFSNSRSEMNVSTLELGDSALYLCASSFHRGNTEAFFGQGTRLTVV.

The V gene is TRBV10-3, the J gene TRBJ2-5, with TRBD2 matching over 10 bases. J gave up 0 bases and V 0 bases, and 4 bases lay outside the gene matches. In germline, CDR1 is ENHRY, CDR2 SYGVKD. CDR3 length: 17 residues. The CDR3 DNA reads TGTGCCATCAGTGAGTCGATGACTAGCGGGTACCAAGAGACCCAGTACTTC. This translates into CAISESMTSGYQETQYF.